This T cell receptor beta chain was observed in a study of blood T cells in healthy people across ages. Russia was home to the donors, healthy Caucasian individuals aged 6 to 90. Germline CDR1 and CDR2: LGHNA and YSLEER. The V and J ends lost 7 bases and 5 bases respectively, with 23 bases between them. This CDR3 comprises 16 residues. The authors ran a second PCR of 7 to 11 cycles using a sample-barcoded 5' primer and a J-beta primer mix. Using its own MiXCR run on the 5' RACE reads, TCRdb lists one record per CDR3 protein. The sample records about 1.7 million distinct CDR3 sequences, about 28% being singletons.

Input material: blood. The receptor was isolated from a woman in her twenties or thirties in good health. The chain joins TRBV4-3 to TRBJ1-1, with D tentatively TRBD1 (5 bases). The chain's CDR3 is CASIEVMSFQGTEAFF. In DNA, the CDR3 is TGCGCCAGCATCGAAGTGATGAGTTTCCAGGGTACTGAAGCTTTCTTT.